What follows describes a single T cell receptor beta chain. The data were taken from a study of blood T cell repertoires in COVID-19. Study-level information: There were acute and convalescent COVID-19 samples, and they came from the United States, Italy and Spain. The analysed material was cDNA or gDNA that came from T cells, B-cell-depleted T cells, or PBMCs.

Produced via immunoSEQ multiplex PCR; TCRdb's table is partial and in-frame only. The sample has about 50,000 clones, around three quarters seen once; the top ten hold 25%. J lost 12 bases, V lost 3 bases, and 5 bases had no gene match. There are 11 residues in the CDR3. CDR1 and CDR2 (germline): GTSNPN, SVGIG (reference sequence). Sequenced input: peripheral blood. The sequence came from a man between 65 and 85 years old with acute or convalescent COVID-19. J is TRBJ2-1 and V is TRBV30; the match to TRBD1 covers 7 bases. CDR3 amino acids: CAWSDRDWQFF. The CDR3 region has the DNA TGTGCCTGGAGCGACAGGGATTGGCAGTTCTTC.